This T cell receptor beta chain comes out of a study of T cell repertoires in cytomegalovirus infection. The CDR3 runs to 15 residues. V was shortened by 1 base and J by 0 bases, with 9 bases between the two germline ends. In germline, CDR1 is MNHNS, CDR2 SASEGT. TCRdb redid the calling of the reads with MiXCR, one entry per CDR3 protein. The table lists 650,000 to 850,000 distinct CDR3 sequences, just under 30% of them singletons. Overall study findings and caveats: Cumulative frequency (of public TCR beta family members) identified carriers of CMV plus the relevant HLA.

This clonotype occurred many times. What it binds is not known. The starting material was cultured CD8+ T cells from PBMCs, obtained from culture after CMV antigen stimulation. The rearrangement uses TRBV6-1 and TRBJ1-2, with TRBD1 as a possible D gene (5 bases). The source of this sequence is a human donor in good health (CMV status not recorded). Some clones in this sample may be carry-over from other donors' samples. The chain's CDR3 is CASSEEGTANYGYTF. Written as DNA, the CDR3 is TGTGCCAGCAGTGAAGAAGGGACCGCTAACTATGGCTACACCTTC.